The 10 T cell receptor beta chains given below trace back to one sample, sequenced in a study of shared clonotypes between healthy human individuals. Produced via immunoSEQ multiplex PCR; TCRdb's table is partial and in-frame only. The sample shows roughly 2.2 million clones, 85% to 95% of them seen only once. Specimen: naive CD4+ T cells from PBMCs. Described subset: CD45RA+ positively selected. These receptors all come from a young man in good health. Some clones in this sample may be carry-over from other donors' samples.

The chain recombines TRBV10-1 with TRBJ2-1, with 10 bases identical to TRBD2. V lost 6 bases and J lost 2; bases outside the gene matches: 4. The germline V gene encodes CDR1 WNHNN and CDR2 SYGVQD (reference sequence). The CDR3 contains 15 residues. The DNA of the CDR3 is TGCGCCAGCAGCCTAGCGGGAGCCACCTACAATGAGCAGTTCTTC. Its translation: CASSLAGATYNEQFF.

The J gene is TRBJ2-7, the V gene TRBV9, with a tentative D call TRBD1 (5 bases). This CDR3 comprises 16 residues. The V gene's germline CDR1 is SGDLS and CDR2 YYNGEE. V lost 3 bases and J 3 bases, leaving 19 bases between the germline ends. Written as DNA, the CDR3 is TGTGCCAGCAGCGCCGACACAGGCTCCCTCTTCTACGAGCAGTACTTC. Its protein product is CASSADTGSLFYEQYF.

As DNA, the CDR3 is TGTGCCAGCTCACCCTCGGGACTAGCAGGGGGTCTGGGTGAGCAGTTCTTC. Its translation: CASSPSGLAGGLGEQFF. This chain links TRBV18 with TRBJ2-1, with TRBD2 matching 9 bases. The germline V gene encodes CDR1 KGHSH and CDR2 LQKENI. Trimming took 3 bases from V and 9 from J; bases not matched to a gene: 15. This CDR3 has 17 amino acids.

This clone was counted a single time. The J gene is TRBJ1-2, the V gene TRBV2; possible D gene TRBD1, 5 bases. V was cut by 3 bases and J by 4 bases, with 9 bases left in between. The CDR3 contains 13 residues. The V gene's germline CDR1 is SNHLY and CDR2 FYNNEI. The chain's CDR3 is CASSDREAYGYTF. In DNA, the CDR3 is TGTGCCAGCAGTGACAGGGAGGCCTATGGCTACACCTTC.

The chain recombines TRBV2 with TRBJ2-1; D not resolved. Germline V gene data show CDR1 as SNHLY and CDR2 as FYNNEI. The CDR3 is made up of 11 amino acids. Trimming removed 3 bases at V and 9 bases at J, with 6 bases between. CDR3 nucleotides: TGTGCCAGCAGTGAGTGGATTGAGCAGTTCTTC. Translated: CASSEWIEQFF.

The chain combines TRBV28 with TRBJ2-3; weak D call: TRBD1 (6 bases). CDR1 MDHEN and CDR2 SYDVKM come from the germline V gene. This CDR3 is built from 12 residues. V was shortened by 5 bases and J by 5 bases, with 8 bases between the two germline ends. As DNA, the CDR3 is TGTGCCAGCAGTGAGGACAGAGATACGCAGTATTTT. It codes for CASSEDRDTQYF.

The chain combines TRBV4-3 with TRBJ1-2; 8 nucleotides align to TRBD1. J lost 4 bases, V lost 2 bases, and 12 bases had no gene match. This CDR3 has 17 amino acids. CDR1 is LGHNA and CDR2 is YSLEER in the germline V gene. The CDR3 region is CASSQREAGGAGYGYTF. The CDR3, as DNA: TGCGCCAGCAGCCAAAGGGAGGCAGGGGGCGCCGGCTATGGCTACACCTTC.

This clone was counted a few times. Other DNA sequences in the sample encode the same CDR3. The chain recombines TRBV7-3 with TRBJ2-5, with D hard to call. Germline CDR1 SGHTA, CDR2 FQGTGA. Trimming left V 5 bases short and J 4 bases short, with 8 bases between. The CDR3 spans 12 residues. The DNA of the CDR3 is TGTGCCAGCAGCCTCCTGGGAGAGACCCAGTACTTC. Translating it yields CASSLLGETQYF.

This chain connects TRBV4-1 to TRBJ2-5; 9 nucleotides agree with TRBD1. The V gene end was trimmed by 2 bases and the J gene end by 4 bases; junction bases not matched to a gene: 11. Germline lookup yields CDR1 MGHRA and CDR2 YSYEKL. The CDR3 is 17 residues long. CDR3 loop: CASSQQRRLDRGETQYF. The CDR3 region has the DNA TGCGCCAGCAGCCAACAGCGTCGCTTGGACAGGGGAGAGACCCAGTACTTC.

Comment on this clone: The identical CDR3 is also encoded by other nucleotide sequences in the sample. The chain links TRBV5-6 to TRBJ1-1; no definite D call. Germline CDR1 is SGHDT and CDR2 is YYEEEE. CDR3 size: 14 residues. Trimming took off 0 bases at V and 1 base at J, with 7 bases between the two ends. The CDR3 reads CASSLGRRNTEAFF. Written as DNA, the CDR3 is TGTGCCAGCAGCTTGGGTCGGCGGAACACTGAAGCTTTCTTT.